The 5 T cell receptor beta chains below were found in one sample sequenced in a study of graft-versus-host responses after intestinal transplantation. Method: immunoSEQ multiplex PCR; TCRdb's copy keeps in-frame clones and lacks some. Among about 23,000 clones, 90% were seen once, and the ten largest hold approximately 2%. The specimen comprised PBMCs, sampled roughly 41 days after intestinal transplant. The receptors originated from a human patient who received an intestinal transplant, so some T cells may come from the graft donor.

Remarks on this clone: The junction does not match germline at one end; this may be a read error. The chain joins TRBV7-7 to TRBJ2-7; 8 bases line up with TRBD2. This CDR3 is 15 amino acids long. Germline CDR1 reads SSHAT; CDR2 reads FNYEAQ (reference sequence). As DNA, the CDR3 is TGTGCTAGCAGCCCCCTCGGGAGGGGAGGGCGCGAGCAGTACTTC. Protein product: CASSPLGRGGREQYF.

The gene calls are TRBV28 and TRBJ2-5; D is unresolved. CDR3 length: 15 amino acids. Trimming took off 1 base at V and 4 bases at J, with 13 bases between the two ends. Germline lookup yields CDR1 MDHEN and CDR2 SYDVKM. This CDR3 reads CASSLLRKTGETQYF. As DNA, the CDR3 is TGTGCCAGCAGTTTATTACGGAAAACTGGAGAGACCCAGTACTTC.

V and J are TRBV7-8 and TRBJ2-3; possibly TRBD2 for D (6 bases). From germline, CDR1 is SGHVS and CDR2 FQNEAQ. The CDR3 is 16 residues long. The V end was cut by 5 bases, the J end by 3 bases, with 18 bases between. CDR3 sequence reads: CASSPTGLFSTDTQYF. In DNA, the CDR3 is TGTGCCAGCAGCCCAACGGGACTGTTTTCTACAGATACGCAGTATTTT.

This clone was detected a few times. Other DNA sequences in the sample encode the same CDR3. The rearrangement links TRBV25-1 to TRBJ2-1; 11 bases are a match to TRBD2. J lost 6 bases, V lost 1 base, and 8 bases had no gene match. The CDR3 runs to 17 residues. Germline V gene data show CDR1 as MGHDK and CDR2 as SYGVNS. The CDR3 reads CASSELAGGPRSNEQFF. The CDR3 DNA sequence: TGTGCCAGCAGTGAATTAGCGGGAGGGCCAAGGAGCAATGAGCAGTTCTTC.

This rearrangement joins TRBV19 to TRBJ2-1; 10 bases are shared with TRBD2. The germline CDR1 and CDR2 sequences are LNHDA and SQIVND (reference sequence). The CDR3 consists of 17 residues. Losses at the gene ends were 3 bases for V and 7 bases for J; bases not matched to a gene: 12. The CDR3 sequence: CASSIISPSGSGNEQFF. The CDR3 bases are TGTGCCAGTAGTATCATATCTCCTAGCGGGAGCGGGAATGAGCAGTTCTTC. Full variable domain (outside the CDR3, taken from reference TRBV19 and TRBJ2-1): DGGITQSPKYLFRKEGQNVTLSCEQNLNHDAMYWYRQDPGQGLRLIYYSQIVNDFQKGDIAEGYSVSREKKESFPLTVTSAQKNPTAFYLCASSIISPSGSGNEQFFGPGTRLTVL.